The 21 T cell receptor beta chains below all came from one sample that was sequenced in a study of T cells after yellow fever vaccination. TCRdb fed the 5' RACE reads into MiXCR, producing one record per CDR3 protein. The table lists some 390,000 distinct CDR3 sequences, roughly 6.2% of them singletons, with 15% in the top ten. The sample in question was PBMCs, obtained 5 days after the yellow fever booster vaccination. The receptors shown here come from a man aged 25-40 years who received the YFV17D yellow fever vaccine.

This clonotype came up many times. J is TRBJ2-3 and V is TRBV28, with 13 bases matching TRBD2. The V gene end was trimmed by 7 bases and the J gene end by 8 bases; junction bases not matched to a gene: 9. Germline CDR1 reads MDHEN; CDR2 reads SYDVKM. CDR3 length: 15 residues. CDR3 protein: CASIGTSGTRGTQYF. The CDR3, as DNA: TGTGCCAGCATAGGGACTAGCGGGACCCGAGGTACGCAGTATTTT.

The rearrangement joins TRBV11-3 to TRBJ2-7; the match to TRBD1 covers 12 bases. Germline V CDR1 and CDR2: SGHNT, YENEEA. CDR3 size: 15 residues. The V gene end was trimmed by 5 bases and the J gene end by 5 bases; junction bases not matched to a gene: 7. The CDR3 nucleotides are TGTGCCAGCAGCCAGCCGGGACAGGGGGCCAACGAGCAGTACTTC. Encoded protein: CASSQPGQGANEQYF.

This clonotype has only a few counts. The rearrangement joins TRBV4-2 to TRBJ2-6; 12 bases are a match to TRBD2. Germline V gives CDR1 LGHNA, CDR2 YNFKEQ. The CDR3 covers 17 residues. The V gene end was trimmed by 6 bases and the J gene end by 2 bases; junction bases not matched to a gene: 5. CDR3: CASSGLAGRPGANVLTF. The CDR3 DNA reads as TGTGCCAGCAGTGGACTAGCGGGAAGACCTGGGGCCAACGTCCTGACTTTC.

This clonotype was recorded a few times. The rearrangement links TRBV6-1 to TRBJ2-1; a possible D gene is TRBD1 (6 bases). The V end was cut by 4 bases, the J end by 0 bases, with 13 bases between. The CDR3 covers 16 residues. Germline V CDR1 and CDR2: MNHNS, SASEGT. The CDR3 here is CASSGVRGFSYNEQFF. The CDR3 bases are TGTGCCAGCAGTGGAGTTAGGGGGTTCTCCTACAATGAGCAGTTCTTC.

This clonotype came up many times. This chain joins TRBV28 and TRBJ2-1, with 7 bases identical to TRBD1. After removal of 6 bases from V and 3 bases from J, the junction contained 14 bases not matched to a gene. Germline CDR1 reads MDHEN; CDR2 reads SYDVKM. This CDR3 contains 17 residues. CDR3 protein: CASSILPRTGSYNEQFF. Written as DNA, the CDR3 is TGTGCCAGCAGCATACTACCACGGACAGGAAGCTACAATGAGCAGTTCTTC. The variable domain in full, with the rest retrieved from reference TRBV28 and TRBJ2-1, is DVKVTQSSRYLVKRTGEKVFLECVQDMDHENMFWYRQDPGLGLRLIYFSYDVKMKEKGDIPEGYSVSREKKERFSLILESASTNQTSMYLCASSILPRTGSYNEQFFGPGTRLTVL.

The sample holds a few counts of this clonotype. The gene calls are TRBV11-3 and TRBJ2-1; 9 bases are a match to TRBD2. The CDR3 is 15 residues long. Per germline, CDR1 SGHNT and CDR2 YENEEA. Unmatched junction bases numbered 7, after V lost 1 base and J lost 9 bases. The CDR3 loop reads CASSLVSGSRGEQFF. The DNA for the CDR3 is TGTGCCAGCAGCTTAGTTAGCGGGAGCCGAGGTGAGCAGTTCTTC. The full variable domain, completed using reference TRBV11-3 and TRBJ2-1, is EAGVVQSPRYKIIEKKQPVAFWCNPISGHNTLYWYLQNLGQGPELLIRYENEEAVDDSQLPKDRFSAERLKGVDSTLKIQPAELGDSAVYLCASSLVSGSRGEQFFGPGTRLTVL.

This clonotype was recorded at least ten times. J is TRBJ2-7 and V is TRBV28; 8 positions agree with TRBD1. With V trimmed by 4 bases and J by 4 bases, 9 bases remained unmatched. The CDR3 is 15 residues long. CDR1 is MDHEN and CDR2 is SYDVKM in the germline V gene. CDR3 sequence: CASSSATGEFYEQYF. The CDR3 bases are TGTGCCAGCAGTTCTGCGACAGGGGAGTTTTACGAGCAGTACTTC.

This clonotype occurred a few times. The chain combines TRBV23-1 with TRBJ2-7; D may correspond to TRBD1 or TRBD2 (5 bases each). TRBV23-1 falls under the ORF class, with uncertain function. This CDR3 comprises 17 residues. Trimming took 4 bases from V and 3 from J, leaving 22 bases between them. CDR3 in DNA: TGCGCCAGCAGTCGTGGAAAGGGTATTGGGACCCGCTACGAGCAGTACTTC. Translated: CASSRGKGIGTRYEQYF.

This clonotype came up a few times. The CDR3 nucleotides read TGTGCTAGTGGCCCAGGACTAGCGGGATACAATGAGCAGTTCTTC. Protein sequence: CASGPGLAGYNEQFF. The genes are TRBV12-5 and TRBJ2-1, with 12 bases lining up with TRBD2. CDR3 length equals 15 residues. The V gene's germline CDR1 is LGHNT and CDR2 FRNRAP. V dropped 6 bases and J dropped 4; count of bases not matched to a gene: 4.

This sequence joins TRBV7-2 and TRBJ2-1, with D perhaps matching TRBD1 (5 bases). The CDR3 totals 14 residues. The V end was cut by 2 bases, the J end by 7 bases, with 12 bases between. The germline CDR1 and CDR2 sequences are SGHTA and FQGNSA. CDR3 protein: CASSLSWGGNEQFF. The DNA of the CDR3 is TGTGCCAGCAGCTTAAGTTGGGGCGGTAATGAGCAGTTCTTC.

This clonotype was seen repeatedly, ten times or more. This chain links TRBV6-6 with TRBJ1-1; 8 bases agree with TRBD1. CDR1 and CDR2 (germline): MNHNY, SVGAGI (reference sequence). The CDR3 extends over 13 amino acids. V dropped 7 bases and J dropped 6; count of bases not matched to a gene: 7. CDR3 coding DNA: TGTGCCAGCAAACAGACAGGGGAATCTGAAGCTTTCTTT. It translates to CASKQTGESEAFF.

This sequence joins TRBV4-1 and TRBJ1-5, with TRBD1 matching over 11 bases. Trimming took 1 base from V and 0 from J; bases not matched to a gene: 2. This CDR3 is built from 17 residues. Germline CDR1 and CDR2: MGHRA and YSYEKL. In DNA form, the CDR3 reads TGCGCCAGCAGCCAAGGGACAGGGGGCTTTAGCAATCAGCCCCAGCATTTT. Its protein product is CASSQGTGGFSNQPQHF.

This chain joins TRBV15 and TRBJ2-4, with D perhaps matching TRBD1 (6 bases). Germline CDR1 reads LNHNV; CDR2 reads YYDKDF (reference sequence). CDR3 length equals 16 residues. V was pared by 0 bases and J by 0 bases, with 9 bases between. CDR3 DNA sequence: TGTGCCACCAGCAGAGACAGGGGTATAGCCAAAAACATTCAGTACTTC. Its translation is CATSRDRGIAKNIQYF.

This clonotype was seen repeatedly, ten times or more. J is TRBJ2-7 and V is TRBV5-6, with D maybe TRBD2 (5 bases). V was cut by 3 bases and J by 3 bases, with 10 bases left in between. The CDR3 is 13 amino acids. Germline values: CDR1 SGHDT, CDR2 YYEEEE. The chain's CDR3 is CASSSSGNYEQYF. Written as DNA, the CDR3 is TGTGCCAGCAGCTCCTCCGGGAACTACGAGCAGTACTTC.

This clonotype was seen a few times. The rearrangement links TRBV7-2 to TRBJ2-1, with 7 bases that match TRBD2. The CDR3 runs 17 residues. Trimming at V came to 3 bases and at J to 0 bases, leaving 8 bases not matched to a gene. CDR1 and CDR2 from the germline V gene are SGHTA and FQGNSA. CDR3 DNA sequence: TGTGCCAGCAGCTTCGCGGGGGTCCCCAGCTCCTACAATGAGCAGTTCTTC. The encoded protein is CASSFAGVPSSYNEQFF.

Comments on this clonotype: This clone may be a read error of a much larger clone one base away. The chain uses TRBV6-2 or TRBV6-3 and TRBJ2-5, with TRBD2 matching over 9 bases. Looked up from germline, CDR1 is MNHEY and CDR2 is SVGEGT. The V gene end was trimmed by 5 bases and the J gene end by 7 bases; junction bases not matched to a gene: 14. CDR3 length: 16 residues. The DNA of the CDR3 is TGTGCCAGCAGTCGGACTAGCGCGAAGCGAGGAGGGACCCAGTACTTC. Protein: CASSRTSAKRGGTQYF.

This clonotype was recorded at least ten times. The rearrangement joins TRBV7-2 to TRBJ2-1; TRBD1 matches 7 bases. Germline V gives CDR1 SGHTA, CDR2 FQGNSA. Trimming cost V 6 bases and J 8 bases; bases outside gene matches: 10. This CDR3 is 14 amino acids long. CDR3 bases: TGTGCCAGCAGTCCCCGACAGGGTCCCGATGAGCAGTTCTTC. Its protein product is CASSPRQGPDEQFF.

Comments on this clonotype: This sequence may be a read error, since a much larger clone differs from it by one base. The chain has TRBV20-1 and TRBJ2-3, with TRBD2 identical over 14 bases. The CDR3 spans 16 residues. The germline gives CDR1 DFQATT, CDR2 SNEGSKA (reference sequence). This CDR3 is CCARAPGTSGSLTQYF. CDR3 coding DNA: TGCTGTGCTAGAGCCCCCGGGACTAGCGGGAGTTTGACGCAGTATTTT.

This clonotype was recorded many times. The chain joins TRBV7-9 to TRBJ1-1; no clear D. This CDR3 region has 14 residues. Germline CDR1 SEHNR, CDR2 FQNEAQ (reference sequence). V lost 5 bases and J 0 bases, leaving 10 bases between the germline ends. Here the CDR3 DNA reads TGTGCCAGCAGCGTCACCGGGGTGAACACTGAAGCTTTCTTT. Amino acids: CASSVTGVNTEAFF.

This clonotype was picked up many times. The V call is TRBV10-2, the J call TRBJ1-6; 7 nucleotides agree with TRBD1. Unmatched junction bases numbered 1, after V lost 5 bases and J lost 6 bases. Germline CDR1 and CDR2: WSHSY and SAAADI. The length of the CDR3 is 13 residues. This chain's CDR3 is CASSWDSNSPLHF. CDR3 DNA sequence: TGCGCCAGCAGTTGGGACAGTAATTCACCCCTCCACTTT.

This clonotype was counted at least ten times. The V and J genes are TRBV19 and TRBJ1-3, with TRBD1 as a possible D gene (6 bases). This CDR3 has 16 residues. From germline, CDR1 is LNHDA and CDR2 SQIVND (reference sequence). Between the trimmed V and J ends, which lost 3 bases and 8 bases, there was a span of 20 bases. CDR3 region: CASSMAPGQPADTIYF. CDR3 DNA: TGTGCCAGTAGTATGGCCCCCGGACAGCCGGCGGACACCATATATTTT.